This TCR beta chain appears in the sequencing data of a study of cytomegalovirus exposure and HLA in healthy donors. The study, taken as a whole, reports: More clonal expansion characterized HLA-associated TCR beta chains than equally common others in a later analysis. According to an earlier analysis, most TCR beta V segments yielded productive rearrangements about 87% or about 30% of the time.

Germline CDR1 is SGHNT and CDR2 is YYREEE (reference sequence). This CDR3 contains 17 residues. V was pared by 2 bases and J by 2 bases, with 19 bases between. The count of this clone is one. Its antigen is unidentified. Primers for the PCR totalled 60 Vbeta and 13 Jbeta. In the original processing: In a later analysis, of approximately 81 million unique beta chains, about 10 million appeared in at least two donors. Sequencing used immunoSEQ multiplex PCR; TCRdb keeps in-frame clones, though not all of them. The DNA was the basis for D and trimming; V, J and clone size are from that table. Here the sample spans approximately 150,000 clones, roughly four fifths being singletons.

This receptor was obtained from a man between 45 and 60 years old in good health and CMV-seropositive. The sample comprised PBMCs. The gene calls are TRBV5-4 and TRBJ2-5, with D possibly TRBD2 on 6 matching bases. The CDR3 here is CASSFAQVAEPQETQYF. As DNA, the CDR3 is TGTGCCAGCAGCTTCGCTCAGGTAGCGGAGCCACAAGAGACCCAGTACTTC.